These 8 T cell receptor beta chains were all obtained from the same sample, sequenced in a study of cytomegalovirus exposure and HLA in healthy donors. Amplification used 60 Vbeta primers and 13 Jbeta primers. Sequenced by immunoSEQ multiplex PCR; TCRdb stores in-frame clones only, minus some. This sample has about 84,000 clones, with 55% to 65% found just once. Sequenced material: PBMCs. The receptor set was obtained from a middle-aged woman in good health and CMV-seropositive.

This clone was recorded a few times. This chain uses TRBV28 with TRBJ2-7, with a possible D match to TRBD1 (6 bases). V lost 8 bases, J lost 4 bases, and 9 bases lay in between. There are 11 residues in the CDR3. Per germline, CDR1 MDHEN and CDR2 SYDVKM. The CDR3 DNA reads TGTGCCAGCCGGGACACTTACGAGCAGTACTTC. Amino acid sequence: CASRDTYEQYF.

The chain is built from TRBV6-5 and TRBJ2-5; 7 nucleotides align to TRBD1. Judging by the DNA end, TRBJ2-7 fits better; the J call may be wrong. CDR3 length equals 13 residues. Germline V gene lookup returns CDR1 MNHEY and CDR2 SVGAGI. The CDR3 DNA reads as TGTGCCAGCGGGAGACAGGGCTCCTACGAGCAGTACTTC. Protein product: CASGRQGSYEQYF.

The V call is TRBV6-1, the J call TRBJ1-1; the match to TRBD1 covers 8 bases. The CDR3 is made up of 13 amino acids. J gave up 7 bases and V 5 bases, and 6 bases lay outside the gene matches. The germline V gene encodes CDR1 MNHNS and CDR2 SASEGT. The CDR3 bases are TGTGCCAGCAGTACACAGGGGGATGATGAAGCTTTCTTT. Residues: CASSTQGDDEAFF.

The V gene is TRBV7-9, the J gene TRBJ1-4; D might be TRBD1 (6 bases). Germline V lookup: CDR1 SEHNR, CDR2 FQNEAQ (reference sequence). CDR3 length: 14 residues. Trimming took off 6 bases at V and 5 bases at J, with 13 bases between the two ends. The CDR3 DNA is TGTGCCAGCAGTGTAAGGGGGGGAAATGAAAAACTGTTTTTT. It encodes CASSVRGGNEKLFF.

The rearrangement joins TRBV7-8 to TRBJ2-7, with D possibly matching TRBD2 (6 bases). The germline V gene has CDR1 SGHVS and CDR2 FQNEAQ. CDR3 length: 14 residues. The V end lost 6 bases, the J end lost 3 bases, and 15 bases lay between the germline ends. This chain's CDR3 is CASSNELAIYEQYF. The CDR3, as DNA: TGTGCCAGCAGTAACGAACTAGCTATCTACGAGCAGTACTTC.

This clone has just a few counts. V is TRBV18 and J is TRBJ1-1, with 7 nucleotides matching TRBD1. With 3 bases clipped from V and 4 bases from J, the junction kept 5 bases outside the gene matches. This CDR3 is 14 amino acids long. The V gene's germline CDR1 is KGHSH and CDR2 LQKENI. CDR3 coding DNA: TGTGCCAGCTCACCCCCCGGGACAGCCACTGAAGCTTTCTTT. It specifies CASSPPGTATEAFF.

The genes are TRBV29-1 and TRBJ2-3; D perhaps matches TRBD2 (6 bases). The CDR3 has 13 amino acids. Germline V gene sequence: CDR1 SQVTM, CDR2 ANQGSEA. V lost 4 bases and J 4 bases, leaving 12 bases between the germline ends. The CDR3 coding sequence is TGCAGCGTTGGGAGCGGGTCTGCAGATACGCAGTATTTT. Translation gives CSVGSGSADTQYF.

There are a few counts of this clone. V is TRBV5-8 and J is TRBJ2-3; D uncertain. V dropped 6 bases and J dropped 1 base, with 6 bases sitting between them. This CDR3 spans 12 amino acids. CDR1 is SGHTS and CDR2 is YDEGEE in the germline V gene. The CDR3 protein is CASNRRTDTQYF. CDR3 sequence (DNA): TGTGCCAGCAACAGACGCACAGATACGCAGTATTTT.